These 31 T cell receptor beta chains were sequenced from one sample in a study of T cell clonotyping in hematopoietic cell transplantation. Profiled with immunoSEQ multiplex PCR; TCRdb holds only in-frame clones, not every one. The table has roughly 13,000 clones, approximately 97% seen once. Specimen: peripheral blood mononuclear cells, collected 30 days after allogeneic stem cell transplant. Every receptor here comes from a female patient aged 45-60 years who had an allogeneic stem cell transplant from an unrelated donor, so T cells may come from the graft donor. Some clones in this sample may be carry-over from other donors' samples.

This chain uses TRBV11-1 with TRBJ1-5; D gene uncertain. This CDR3 is 13 amino acids long. V shed 4 bases and J shed 5 bases, with 9 bases lying between them. From germline, CDR1 is SGHAT and CDR2 FQDESV (reference sequence). The CDR3: CASSYNLHQPQHF. CDR3 coding DNA: TGTGCCAGCAGCTACAACCTCCATCAGCCCCAGCATTTT.

V and J are TRBV29-1 and TRBJ2-3; no definite D call. There are 13 residues in the CDR3. The germline V and J ends were trimmed by 3 bases and 0 bases, with 7 bases remaining between them. Germline V gene data show CDR1 as SQVTM and CDR2 as ANQGSEA. Here the CDR3 reads CSVDGRSTDTQYF. CDR3 coding DNA: TGCAGCGTTGACGGACGGAGCACAGATACGCAGTATTTT.

This rearrangement joins TRBV6-6 to TRBJ2-2; D may be TRBD1 or TRBD2 (5 bases each). The CDR3 length is 14 residues. The germline gives CDR1 MNHNY, CDR2 SVGAGI (reference sequence). Trimming removed 6 bases from V and 1 base from J, with 9 bases in between. CDR3 DNA: TGTGCCAGCAGAAGCGGACAGAACACCGGGGAGCTGTTTTTT. Amino acid sequence: CASRSGQNTGELFF.

This chain uses TRBV18 with TRBJ1-6; D gene ambiguous. The V and J ends lost 2 bases and 7 bases respectively, with 9 bases between them. CDR3 length equals 14 residues. Germline CDR1 is KGHSH and CDR2 is LQKENI. CDR3 nucleotide sequence: TGTGCCAGCTCACCAGTGGAGCGGAATTCACCCCTCCACTTT. This sequence encodes CASSPVERNSPLHF.

The CDR3 is CASSLATGTDTQYF. In nucleotides, the CDR3 is TGCGCCAGCAGTCTCGCCACAGGCACAGATACGCAGTATTTT. The chain recombines TRBV5-1 with TRBJ2-3; D is undetermined. This CDR3 is 14 amino acids long. The V gene's germline CDR1 is SGHRS and CDR2 YFSETQ. V lost 5 bases, J lost 1 base, and 11 bases lay in between. Looking up the rest from reference TRBV5-1 and TRBJ2-3 gives the full variable domain: KAGVTQTPRYLIKTRGQQVTLSCSPISGHRSVSWYQQTPGQGLQFLFEYFSETQRNKGNFPGRFSGRQFSNSRSEMNVSTLELGDSALYLCASSLATGTDTQYFGPGTRLTVL.

V usage is TRBV6-5 and J usage is TRBJ1-2, with a possible D match to TRBD1 (6 bases). The V end lost 6 bases, the J end lost 3 bases, and 14 bases lay between the germline ends. The CDR3 has 14 residues. Germline-derived CDR1 and CDR2 are MNHEY and SVGAGI. CDR3 in amino acids: CASRKLGADYGYTF. CDR3 nucleotide sequence: TGTGCCAGCAGGAAATTGGGGGCTGACTATGGCTACACCTTC.

The chain links TRBV5-1 to TRBJ1-4, with D unresolved. CDR1 and CDR2 from the germline V gene are SGHRS and YFSETQ. The CDR3 sequence is 17 residues long. The germline V and J ends were trimmed by 3 bases and 0 bases, with 15 bases remaining between them. This chain's CDR3 is CASSSLSLGSTNEKLFF. CDR3 sequence (DNA): TGCGCCAGCAGCTCGTTATCCCTCGGGTCAACTAATGAAAAACTGTTTTTT.

This chain uses TRBV5-4 with TRBJ2-2; D is perhaps TRBD2 (5 bases). Deletions cut 5 bases from V and 1 base from J, with 12 bases between. Germline V gene sequence: CDR1 SGHNT, CDR2 YYREEE (reference sequence). The CDR3 length is 15 residues. Here the CDR3 reads CASSRARGNTGELFF. The CDR3, as DNA: TGTGCCAGCAGTCGTGCCCGGGGGAACACCGGGGAGCTGTTTTTT.

This clone was detected once. The rearrangement joins TRBV13 to TRBJ2-2, with D perhaps assigned TRBD1 or TRBD2 (6 bases each). The V end was cut by 5 bases, the J end by 4 bases, with 17 bases between. Germline assignment: CDR1 PRHDT and CDR2 FYEKMQ (reference sequence). The CDR3 sequence is 16 residues long. As DNA, the CDR3 is TGTGCCAGCAGCACCCCGGGGGCACCCACCACCGGGGAGCTGTTTTTT. Its protein product is CASSTPGAPTTGELFF.

The chain is built from TRBV29-1 and TRBJ1-2; 8 nucleotides align to TRBD1. The CDR3 consists of 13 residues. The ends lost 6 bases at V and 8 bases at J; junction bases unmatched: 11. Germline V lookup: CDR1 SQVTM, CDR2 ANQGSEA. The CDR3 nucleotides read TGCAGCGTACCAGGGGGCAATATAGGGGGCTACACCTTC. This codes for CSVPGGNIGGYTF.

The chain uses TRBV19 and TRBJ2-7, with 9 bases that match TRBD1. The CDR3 runs to 15 residues. Per the germline V gene, CDR1 is LNHDA and CDR2 is SQIVND (reference sequence). V shed 4 bases and J 1 base; nucleotides not matched to a gene: 5. CDR3 loop: CASSSQGQGSYEQYF. The CDR3 region has the DNA TGTGCCAGTAGTAGTCAGGGACAGGGATCCTACGAGCAGTACTTC.

V gene TRBV5-6 combines with J gene TRBJ1-2, with 8 bases aligning to TRBD1. V lost 2 bases, J lost 7 bases, and 13 bases stayed unmatched. The CDR3 covers 16 residues. In germline, CDR1 is SGHDT, CDR2 YYEEEE. In DNA, the CDR3 is TGTGCCAGCAGCTTTCTCGGACAGGGAGGGATACGTGGCTACACCTTC. Translation gives CASSFLGQGGIRGYTF.

In its sample, this clone is medium-sized. The V call is TRBV15, the J call TRBJ1-2; 7 positions match TRBD1. This CDR3 has 16 amino acids. Germline loops: CDR1 LNHNV, CDR2 YYDKDF (reference sequence). Trimming cost V 3 bases and J 8 bases; bases outside gene matches: 15. The CDR3 is CATSRTGSVALGGYTF. DNA of the CDR3: TGTGCCACCAGCAGGACAGGGTCGGTTGCGTTGGGCGGCTACACCTTC.

The J gene is TRBJ1-2, the V gene TRBV5-5; no firm D call. CDR1 and CDR2 from the germline V gene are SGHKS and YYEKEE (reference sequence). This CDR3 comprises 16 residues. Trimming removed 1 base at V and 4 bases at J, with 17 bases between. As DNA, the CDR3 is TGTGCCAGCAGCTTGATCAGTCAGGAGTGGGGCTATGGCTACACCTTC. This codes for CASSLISQEWGYGYTF.

The chain carries TRBV9 and TRBJ1-6; possibly TRBD1 for D (5 bases). The V end was cut by 2 bases, the J end by 9 bases, with 15 bases between. This CDR3 is built from 15 residues. Germline CDR1 reads SGDLS; CDR2 reads YYNGEE. The CDR3 DNA follows: TGTGCCAGCAGCGTCCGGGGCGCAGGAGTTTCACCCCTCCACTTT. Translated, it gives CASSVRGAGVSPLHF.

The rearrangement uses TRBV7-9 and TRBJ1-1; D unclear. This CDR3 comprises 13 residues. Trimming took 0 bases from V and 0 from J, leaving 2 bases between them. Germline CDR1 SEHNR, CDR2 FQNEAQ (reference sequence). Here the CDR3 reads CASSLALNTEAFF. CDR3 in DNA: TGTGCCAGCAGCTTAGCGTTGAACACTGAAGCTTTCTTT.

This chain uses TRBV5-6 with TRBJ2-2; no clear D. The CDR3 consists of 16 residues. Trimming cost V 0 bases and J 6 bases, with 15 bases left between them. From germline, CDR1 is SGHDT and CDR2 YYEEEE. The DNA of the CDR3 is TGTGCCAGCAGCTTGGGTTCTAGTTTCGCTTCCGGGGAGCTGTTTTTT. Translated: CASSLGSSFASGELFF.

DNA for the CDR3: TGTGCCAGTAGTCCGGCCGGGACAGGGGTCTACGAGCAGTACTTC. Translation gives CASSPAGTGVYEQYF. J is TRBJ2-7 and V is TRBV19; 10 nucleotides match TRBD1. This CDR3 has 15 amino acids. Trimming removed 5 bases from V and 3 bases from J; junction bases left unmatched: 7. The V gene's germline CDR1 is LNHDA and CDR2 SQIVND (reference sequence).

This chain uses TRBV6-5 with TRBJ1-2; D not certain. CDR1 is MNHEY, CDR2 SVGAGI, per germline. This CDR3 contains 16 residues. The V gene lost 0 bases and the J gene lost 0 bases, with 11 bases spanning the gap. CDR3 loop: CASSYSKFPSNYGYTF. The CDR3 DNA is TGTGCCAGCAGTTACTCGAAGTTTCCGTCTAACTATGGCTACACCTTC.

The rearrangement links TRBV6-6 to TRBJ1-5; no definite D call. Germline V CDR1 and CDR2: MNHNY, SVGAGI (reference sequence). The CDR3 loop spans 14 amino acids. V lost 5 bases and J 7 bases, leaving 15 bases between the germline ends. The chain's CDR3 is CASSTDGVEQPQHF. The CDR3 DNA follows: TGTGCCAGCAGTACCGACGGGGTGGAGCAGCCCCAGCATTTT.

V is TRBV29-1 and J is TRBJ2-2, with D perhaps TRBD1 (6 bases). The germline V gene has CDR1 SQVTM and CDR2 ANQGSEA. The CDR3 is 14 amino acids. The germline V and J ends were trimmed by 4 bases and 2 bases, with 11 bases remaining between them. Here the CDR3 DNA reads TGCAGCGTTGGGAACAGGGTAAACACCGGGGAGCTGTTTTTT. Translating it yields CSVGNRVNTGELFF.

The J gene is TRBJ2-7, the V gene TRBV2; 7 bases fit TRBD1. This CDR3 has 17 amino acids. Germline V lookup: CDR1 SNHLY, CDR2 FYNNEI. V shed 0 bases, J shed 0 bases, and the junction held 8 bases outside the gene matches. CDR3 amino acids: CASSEAGDRQGSYEQYF. Written as DNA, the CDR3 is TGTGCCAGCAGTGAAGCTGGGGACCGACAGGGCTCCTACGAGCAGTACTTC.

The V and J genes are TRBV30 and TRBJ2-7, with D maybe TRBD1 (6 bases). CDR1 is GTSNPN and CDR2 is SVGIG in the germline V gene (reference sequence). The CDR3 sequence is 12 residues long. Between the trimmed V and J ends, which lost 2 bases and 5 bases, there was a span of 10 bases. CDR3 protein: CAWSPRGNEQYF. The CDR3 DNA is TGTGCCTGGAGTCCGAGGGGGAACGAGCAGTACTTC.

The chain has TRBV19 and TRBJ2-3; D assignment may be TRBD1 or TRBD2 (5 bases each). This CDR3 comprises 14 residues. Germline V CDR1 and CDR2: LNHDA, SQIVND (reference sequence). V dropped 11 bases and J dropped 0 bases, with 15 bases sitting between them. The CDR3 DNA reads as TGTGCCCTCAGGGTCGGGGTCAGCACAGATACGCAGTATTTT. It encodes CALRVGVSTDTQYF.

The chain recombines TRBV13 with TRBJ1-2, with D unresolved. Germline-derived CDR1 and CDR2 are PRHDT and FYEKMQ (reference sequence). CDR3 length equals 12 residues. The ends were cut back, 5 bases at V and 4 bases at J, with 8 bases in the middle. CDR3 nucleotides: TGTGCCAGCAGCAGAGAACCCTATGGCTACACCTTC. Its protein product is CASSREPYGYTF. The whole variable domain, remainder taken from reference TRBV13 and TRBJ1-2, is AAGVIQSPRHLIKEKRETATLKCYPIPRHDTVYWYQQGPGQDPQFLISFYEKMQSDKGSIPDRFSAQQFSDYHSELNMSSLELGDSALYFCASSREPYGYTFGSGTRLTVV.

V is TRBV30 and J is TRBJ1-2, with 8 bases identical to TRBD1. V shed 2 bases and J 8 bases; nucleotides not matched to a gene: 7. Germline CDR1 is GTSNPN and CDR2 is SVGIG (reference sequence). The CDR3 sequence is 13 residues long. The CDR3 is CAWSFRTGRGYTF. CDR3 DNA sequence: TGTGCCTGGAGTTTCCGGACAGGGAGGGGCTACACCTTC. The variable domain in full, with the rest retrieved from reference TRBV30 and TRBJ1-2, is SQTIHQWPATLVQPVGSPLSLECTVEGTSNPNLYWYRQAAGRGLQLLFYSVGIGQISSEVPQNLSASRPQDRQFILSSKKLLLSDSGFYLCAWSFRTGRGYTFGSGTRLTVV.

The chain couples TRBV5-1 to TRBJ2-7; perhaps TRBD2 as D (5 bases). This CDR3 has 12 residues. Germline lookup yields CDR1 SGHRS and CDR2 YFSETQ. V lost 4 bases and J 5 bases, leaving 10 bases between the germline ends. The CDR3 spells CASSAPGNEQYF. Written as DNA, the CDR3 is TGCGCCAGCAGCGCCCCCGGGAACGAGCAGTACTTC.

This clone was observed a single time. CDR3 sequence reads: CASSLGVAGGLADTQYF. The CDR3 nucleotides read TGTGCCAGCAGCTTAGGGGTAGCGGGGGGGCTTGCAGATACGCAGTATTTT. The J gene is TRBJ2-3, the V gene TRBV7-9, with TRBD2 matching 11 bases. The CDR3 is 17 amino acids. Trimming cost V 1 base and J 4 bases; bases outside gene matches: 7. The V gene's germline CDR1 is SEHNR and CDR2 FQNEAQ (reference sequence). The entire variable domain, with the rest obtained from reference TRBV7-9 and TRBJ2-3, is as follows: DTGVSQNPRHKITKRGQNVTFRCDPISEHNRLYWYRQTLGQGPEFLTYFQNEAQLEKSRLLSDRFSAERPKGSFSTLEIQRTEQGDSAMYLCASSLGVAGGLADTQYFGPGTRLTVL.

The chain joins TRBV2 to TRBJ1-3, with 9 nucleotides matching TRBD1. Germline CDR1 SNHLY, CDR2 FYNNEI. Unmatched junction bases numbered 7, after V lost 6 bases and J lost 4 bases. The CDR3 extends over 15 amino acids. The CDR3 DNA sequence: TGTGCCAGCAGAGAACAGGGGGCGAGGGGAAACACCATATATTTT. It translates to CASREQGARGNTIYF. The full variable domain, rest sourced from reference TRBV2 and TRBJ1-3, is EPEVTQTPSHQVTQMGQEVILRCVPISNHLYFYWYRQILGQKVEFLVSFYNNEISEKSEIFDDQFSVERPDGSNFTLKIRSTKLEDSAMYFCASREQGARGNTIYFGEGSWLTVV.

V gene TRBV5-6 combines with J gene TRBJ1-2; possibly TRBD1 for D (5 bases). Between the trimmed V and J ends, which lost 2 bases and 0 bases, there was a span of 14 bases. CDR3 size: 16 residues. Germline assignment: CDR1 SGHDT and CDR2 YYEEEE. In DNA, the CDR3 is TGTGCCAGCAGCTTAGGACACGTACCAGCTAACTATGGCTACACCTTC. Residues: CASSLGHVPANYGYTF.

The chain has TRBV11-2 and TRBJ1-2; D is ambiguous. Trimming cost V 1 base and J 6 bases, with 12 bases left between them. The CDR3 sequence is 14 residues long. Germline lookup yields CDR1 SGHAT and CDR2 FQNNGV. The CDR3 nucleotides are TGTGCCAGCAGCTTAGGGGTGGGCTGGAATGGCTACACCTTC. This translates into CASSLGVGWNGYTF.